The T cell receptor beta chain described here comes from a study of blood T cell repertoires in COVID-19. Using immunoSEQ multiplex PCR, the repertoire was profiled, and TCRdb retains in-frame clones only, with some absent. The repertoire holds more than 350,000 clones, around 89% seen once, with over 0.95% in the top ten. This clone was detected once. There are 13 residues in the CDR3. From germline, CDR1 is SGDLS and CDR2 YYNGEE. The V gene lost 5 bases and the J gene lost 0 bases, with 5 bases spanning the gap. All recovered Cohort 3 donors got two negative PCRs, got clearance, or saw symptom resolution.

Sequenced: PBMCs or T cells enriched from blood (not recorded which). This sequence joins TRBV9 and TRBJ2-2; D not resolved. This TCR was recovered from a man between 18 and 35 years old who had recovered from COVID-19. The chain's CDR3 is CASRQTNTGELFF. The CDR3 region has the DNA TGTGCCAGCAGACAAACGAACACCGGGGAGCTGTTTTTT.